Below, 15 T cell receptor beta chains from the same sample are listed, as sequenced in a study of identical twins. TCRdb passed the 5' RACE reads through MiXCR, listing each CDR3 protein once. This sample carries some 900,000 distinct CDR3 sequences, around 12% of them seen once, and the ten largest clones take around 1.6%. These sequences were also reported in another study, on yellow fever vaccine responses in identical twins.

Input material: PBMCs. The receptors originated from a woman between 18 and 30 years old in good health.

This clonotype appeared a few times. The V and J genes are TRBV5-1 and TRBJ1-6; D might be TRBD1 (5 bases). The CDR3 extends over 15 amino acids. CDR1 and CDR2 from the germline V gene are SGHRS and YFSETQ. V lost 0 bases, J lost 5 bases, and 9 bases lay in between. This chain's CDR3 is CASSLVQGNNSPLHF. In nucleotides, the CDR3 is TGCGCCAGCAGCTTGGTTCAGGGAAATAATTCACCCCTCCACTTT.

CDR3 sequence (DNA): TGTGCCACCAGCAGAGCTGGCGGAAGCTCCTACAATGAGCAGTTCTTC. This gives the protein CATSRAGGSSYNEQFF. This chain connects TRBV15 to TRBJ2-1; D unresolved. The V gene's germline CDR1 is LNHNV and CDR2 YYDKDF (reference sequence). CDR3 size: 16 residues. With 1 base removed from V and 0 bases from J, the gap between germline ends came to 10 bases.

The chain couples TRBV3-1 to TRBJ2-2, with a tentative D call TRBD2 (5 bases). Germline V gives CDR1 LGHDT, CDR2 YNNKEL (reference sequence). Deletions cut 1 base from V and 5 bases from J, with 8 bases between. CDR3 length: 14 amino acids. CDR3 coding DNA: TGTGCCAGCAGCCAAGCCCGGAGGACCGGGGAGCTGTTTTTT. Amino acids: CASSQARRTGELFF.

The J gene is TRBJ1-1, the V gene TRBV4-1, with no clear D. V lost 1 base, J lost 0 bases, and 6 bases lay in between. This CDR3 spans 14 amino acids. In germline, CDR1 is MGHRA, CDR2 YSYEKL. CDR3 sequence: CASSQGLLNTEAFF. Here the CDR3 DNA reads TGCGCCAGCAGCCAAGGGCTGTTGAACACTGAAGCTTTCTTT.

This clonotype came up a few times. The rearrangement joins TRBV6-5 to TRBJ1-2; 8 nucleotides align to TRBD1. The CDR3 has 16 residues. Germline CDR1 MNHEY, CDR2 SVGAGI. The J segment lost 6 bases and the V segment lost 6 bases, leaving 15 bases of the junction unmatched. CDR3 nucleotides: TGTGCCAGCAGGTATCAACCCACGACAGGGGCAAATGGCTACACCTTC. It is translated as CASRYQPTTGANGYTF.

This chain uses TRBV28 with TRBJ2-3; D might be TRBD1 (5 bases). V was clipped by 2 bases and J by 0 bases, with 12 bases between them. The CDR3 extends over 16 amino acids. Germline V gene lookup returns CDR1 MDHEN and CDR2 SYDVKM. The CDR3 loop is CASSLAGPPSTDTQYF. CDR3 bases: TGTGCCAGCAGTTTAGCAGGGCCCCCTAGCACAGATACGCAGTATTTT.

This chain joins TRBV19 and TRBJ2-5; D is undetermined. Trimming cost V 5 bases and J 2 bases, with 12 bases left between them. CDR3 length equals 14 residues. Germline CDR1 and CDR2: LNHDA and SQIVND (reference sequence). The CDR3: CASSGVGSQETQYF. The CDR3 DNA reads as TGTGCCAGTAGTGGGGTGGGCAGTCAAGAGACCCAGTACTTC.

DNA for the CDR3: TGTGCCAGCAGGGAACAGGGTGACACTGAAGCTTTCTTT. Its protein product is CASREQGDTEAFF. The gene calls are TRBV7-9 and TRBJ1-1; tentative D call: TRBD1 (6 bases). Trimming took 6 bases from V and 3 from J, leaving 11 bases between them. This CDR3 has 13 residues. The germline V gene encodes CDR1 SEHNR and CDR2 FQNEAQ (reference sequence).

V and J are TRBV20-1 and TRBJ2-7; 12 bases are a match to TRBD2. The CDR3 is 15 amino acids. Germline V CDR1 and CDR2: DFQATT, SNEGSKA (reference sequence). With 1 base clipped from V and 4 bases from J, the junction kept 5 bases outside the gene matches. The chain's CDR3 is CSARVLAGGPYEQYF. CDR3 in DNA: TGCAGTGCTAGAGTTCTAGCGGGAGGGCCGTACGAGCAGTACTTC.

This clonotype appeared many times. V is TRBV6-2 or TRBV6-3 and J is TRBJ2-2; D call uncertain. CDR1 MNHEY and CDR2 SVGEGT come from the germline V gene. The germline V and J ends were trimmed by 4 bases and 0 bases, with 6 bases remaining between them. This CDR3 contains 14 residues. The DNA for the CDR3 is TGTGCCAGCAGTTTAGCTTCGAACACCGGGGAGCTGTTTTTT. This codes for CASSLASNTGELFF.

This clonotype has ten or more counts. V gene TRBV9 combines with J gene TRBJ2-4; 11 positions match TRBD1. Germline V lookup: CDR1 SGDLS, CDR2 YYNGEE. The CDR3 is made up of 19 amino acids. The junction had 10 bases not matched to a gene; V was cut back by 2 bases and J by 0 bases. CDR3 sequence reads: CASSVRTGGMFVAKNIQYF. CDR3 DNA sequence: TGTGCCAGCAGCGTTAGGACAGGGGGCATGTTCGTAGCCAAAAACATTCAGTACTTC.

This clonotype appeared a few times. The V and J genes are TRBV6-2 or TRBV6-3 and TRBJ1-1; D may be TRBD1 (5 bases). CDR1 and CDR2 from the germline V gene are MNHEY and SVGEGT. The length of the CDR3 is 20 residues. V was cut by 6 bases and J by 6 bases, with 35 bases left in between. CDR3 nucleotides: TGTGCCAGCAGAACCTACTGGGAAACGGCGGGGTTAGGGGATGGTGCTGAAGCTTTCTTT. This gives the protein CASRTYWETAGLGDGAEAFF.

This clonotype was detected many times. The CDR3 DNA reads TGTGCCAGCAGCGCCCGGGACAGGGGATCCTACGAGCAGTACTTC. It codes for CASSARDRGSYEQYF. The rearrangement joins TRBV7-9 to TRBJ2-7; 10 bases map to TRBD1. Germline assignment: CDR1 SEHNR and CDR2 FQNEAQ (reference sequence). The CDR3 sequence is 15 residues long. Germline trimming cut 5 bases from V and 1 base from J; bases unmatched to any gene: 5.

This clonotype was detected many times. The V gene is TRBV29-1, the J gene TRBJ2-1; TRBD2 matches at 9 bases. The CDR3 runs 14 residues. Trimming removed 2 bases from V and 7 bases from J; junction bases left unmatched: 6. Germline lookup yields CDR1 SQVTM and CDR2 ANQGSEA. The chain's CDR3 is CSVEFGSGSNEQFF. CDR3 bases: TGCAGCGTTGAATTTGGTAGCGGGAGTAATGAGCAGTTCTTC.

This clonotype has a handful of counts. The chain has TRBV5-5 and TRBJ2-7; the D gene is possibly TRBD2 (6 bases). Per the germline V gene, CDR1 is SGHKS and CDR2 is YYEKEE (reference sequence). The length of the CDR3 is 15 residues. Trimming shortened V by 1 base and J by 2 bases, and 13 bases separated the two germline ends. CDR3 residues: CASSLRSGFPYEQYF. CDR3 in DNA: TGTGCCAGCAGCTTGAGGAGCGGGTTTCCCTACGAGCAGTACTTC.